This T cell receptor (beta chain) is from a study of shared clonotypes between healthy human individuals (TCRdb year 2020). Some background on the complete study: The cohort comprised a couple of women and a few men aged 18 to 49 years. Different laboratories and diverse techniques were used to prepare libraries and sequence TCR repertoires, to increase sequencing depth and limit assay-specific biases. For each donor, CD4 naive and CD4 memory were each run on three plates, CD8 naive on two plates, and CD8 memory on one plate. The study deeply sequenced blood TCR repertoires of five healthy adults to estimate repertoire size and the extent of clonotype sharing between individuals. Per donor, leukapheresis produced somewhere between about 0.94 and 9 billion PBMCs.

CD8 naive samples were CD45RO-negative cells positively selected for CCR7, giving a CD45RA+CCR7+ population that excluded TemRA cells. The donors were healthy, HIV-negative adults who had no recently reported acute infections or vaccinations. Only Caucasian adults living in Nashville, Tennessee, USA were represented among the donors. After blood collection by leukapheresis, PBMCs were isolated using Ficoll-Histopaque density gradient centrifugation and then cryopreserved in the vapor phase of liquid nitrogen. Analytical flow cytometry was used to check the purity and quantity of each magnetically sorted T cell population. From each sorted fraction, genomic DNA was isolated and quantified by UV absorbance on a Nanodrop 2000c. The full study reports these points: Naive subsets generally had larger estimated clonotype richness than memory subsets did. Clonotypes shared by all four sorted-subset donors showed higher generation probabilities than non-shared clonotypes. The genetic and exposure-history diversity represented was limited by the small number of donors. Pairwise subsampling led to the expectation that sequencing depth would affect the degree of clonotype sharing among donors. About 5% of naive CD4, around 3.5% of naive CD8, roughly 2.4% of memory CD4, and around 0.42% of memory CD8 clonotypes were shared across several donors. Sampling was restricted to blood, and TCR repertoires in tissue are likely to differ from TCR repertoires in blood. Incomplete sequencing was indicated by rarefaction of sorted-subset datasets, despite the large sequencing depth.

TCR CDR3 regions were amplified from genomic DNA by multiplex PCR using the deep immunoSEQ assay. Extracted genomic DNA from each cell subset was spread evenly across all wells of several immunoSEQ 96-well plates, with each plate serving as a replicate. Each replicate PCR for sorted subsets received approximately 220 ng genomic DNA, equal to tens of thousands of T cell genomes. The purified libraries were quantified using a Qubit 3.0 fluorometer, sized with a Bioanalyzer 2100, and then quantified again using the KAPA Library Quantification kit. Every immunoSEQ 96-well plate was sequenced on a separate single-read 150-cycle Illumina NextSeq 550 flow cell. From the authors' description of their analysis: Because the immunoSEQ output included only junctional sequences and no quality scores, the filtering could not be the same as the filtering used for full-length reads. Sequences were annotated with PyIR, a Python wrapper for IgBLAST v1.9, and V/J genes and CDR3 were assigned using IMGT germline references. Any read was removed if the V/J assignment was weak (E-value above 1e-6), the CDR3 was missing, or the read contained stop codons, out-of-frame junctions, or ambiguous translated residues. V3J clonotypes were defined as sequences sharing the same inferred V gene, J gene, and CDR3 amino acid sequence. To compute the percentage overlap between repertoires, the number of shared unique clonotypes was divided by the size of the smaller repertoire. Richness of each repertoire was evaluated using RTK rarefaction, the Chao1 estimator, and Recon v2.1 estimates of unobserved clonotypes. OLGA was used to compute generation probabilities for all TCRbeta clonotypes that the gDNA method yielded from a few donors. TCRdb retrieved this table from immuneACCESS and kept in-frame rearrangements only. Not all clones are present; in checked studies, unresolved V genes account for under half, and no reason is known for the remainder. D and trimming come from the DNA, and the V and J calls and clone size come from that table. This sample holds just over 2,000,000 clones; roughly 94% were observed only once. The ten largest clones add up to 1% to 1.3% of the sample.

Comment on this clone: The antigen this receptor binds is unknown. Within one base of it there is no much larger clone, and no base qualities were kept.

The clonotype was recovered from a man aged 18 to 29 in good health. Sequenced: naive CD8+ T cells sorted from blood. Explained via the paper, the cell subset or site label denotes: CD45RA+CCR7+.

The CDR3 sequence is CSVETDRSGNTIYF. The sequence in DNA is TGCAGCGTGGAGACAGACCGCTCTGGAAACACCATATATTTT. The sequence links TRBV29-1 to TRBJ1-3; TRBD1 might be the D gene, on 5 matching bases. The germline V gene sets CDR1 to SQVTM and CDR2 to ANQGSEA. Deletion took 6 bases off V and 0 bases off J, with a span of 12 bases between the germline ends. Counted from cysteine to phenylalanine, this CDR3 has 14 amino acids. The read is trimmed to its CDR3 DNA, 42 bases read in frame from base 1.